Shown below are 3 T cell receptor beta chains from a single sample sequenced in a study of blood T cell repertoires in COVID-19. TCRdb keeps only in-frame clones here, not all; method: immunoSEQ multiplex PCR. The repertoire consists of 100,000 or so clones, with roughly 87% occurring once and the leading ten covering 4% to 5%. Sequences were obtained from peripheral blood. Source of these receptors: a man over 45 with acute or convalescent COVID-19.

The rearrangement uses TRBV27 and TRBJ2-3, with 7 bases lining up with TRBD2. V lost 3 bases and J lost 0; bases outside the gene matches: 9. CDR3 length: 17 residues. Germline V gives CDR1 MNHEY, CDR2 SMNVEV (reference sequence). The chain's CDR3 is CASSFKSSGASTDTQYF. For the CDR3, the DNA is TGTGCCAGCAGTTTTAAATCTAGCGGCGCTAGCACAGATACGCAGTATTTT.

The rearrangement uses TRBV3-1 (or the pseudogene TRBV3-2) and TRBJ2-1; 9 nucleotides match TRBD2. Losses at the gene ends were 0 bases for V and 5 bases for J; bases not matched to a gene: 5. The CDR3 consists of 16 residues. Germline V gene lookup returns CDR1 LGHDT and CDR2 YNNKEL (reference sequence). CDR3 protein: CASSQDGTSTDNEQFF. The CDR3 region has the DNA TGTGCCAGCAGCCAAGACGGGACTAGCACCGACAATGAGCAGTTCTTC.

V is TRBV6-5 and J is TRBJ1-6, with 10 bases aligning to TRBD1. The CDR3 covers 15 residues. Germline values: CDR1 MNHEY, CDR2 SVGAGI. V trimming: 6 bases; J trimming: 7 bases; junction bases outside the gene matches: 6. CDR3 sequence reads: CASRIGQGVNSPLHF. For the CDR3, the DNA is TGTGCCAGCAGGATTGGACAGGGGGTGAATTCACCCCTCCACTTT.